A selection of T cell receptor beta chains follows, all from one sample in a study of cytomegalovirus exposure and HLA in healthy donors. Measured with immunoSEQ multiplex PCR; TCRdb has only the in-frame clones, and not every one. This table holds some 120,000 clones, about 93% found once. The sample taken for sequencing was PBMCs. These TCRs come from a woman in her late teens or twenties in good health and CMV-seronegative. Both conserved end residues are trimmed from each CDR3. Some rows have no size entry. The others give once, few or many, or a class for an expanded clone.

cdr3_aa: ASSLGQGVSPLH
j_call: TRBJ1-6
clone_size: -
v_call: TRBV9
cdr3_length: 12

cdr3_aa: AWVFAHGGFDGYT
j_call: TRBJ1-2
clone_size: -
v_call: TRBV30
cdr3_length: 13

cdr3_aa: ASSERGGSSSYEQY
j_call: TRBJ2-7
clone_size: -
v_call: TRBV6-4
cdr3_length: 14

cdr3_aa: ASSRLAGGTDTQY
j_call: TRBJ2-3
clone_size: -
v_call: TRBV6-4
cdr3_length: 13

cdr3_aa: ASSLSDTPYAGEQY
j_call: TRBJ2-7
clone_size: -
v_call: TRBV5-6
cdr3_length: 14

cdr3_aa: ASSLGGAGASGNTIY
j_call: TRBJ1-3
clone_size: -
v_call: TRBV28
cdr3_length: 15

cdr3_aa: ASKGDLLWDEQY
j_call: TRBJ2-7
clone_size: -
v_call: TRBV2
cdr3_length: 12

cdr3_aa: ASSFSGFLGEQF
j_call: TRBJ2-1
clone_size: -
v_call: TRBV28
cdr3_length: 12

cdr3_aa: ASSEALWGGAF
j_call: TRBJ1-1
clone_size: -
v_call: TRBV6-1
cdr3_length: 11

cdr3_aa: ASSRIAGGSTDTQY
j_call: TRBJ2-3
clone_size: -
v_call: TRBV5-4
cdr3_length: 14

cdr3_aa: ASSDRGSNQPQH
j_call: TRBJ1-5
clone_size: -
v_call: TRBV6-1
cdr3_length: 12

cdr3_aa: ASSQTSQGLGNRNTIY
j_call: TRBJ1-3
clone_size: once
v_call: TRBV18
cdr3_length: 16

cdr3_aa: ASRGDREGATEAF
j_call: TRBJ1-1
clone_size: once
v_call: TRBV10-1
cdr3_length: 13

cdr3_aa: ASSLKKKETVNQPQH
j_call: TRBJ1-5
clone_size: few
v_call: TRBV5-6
cdr3_length: 15

cdr3_aa: ASLRTSGGPYTQY
j_call: TRBJ2-3
clone_size: -
v_call: TRBV28
cdr3_length: 13

cdr3_aa: ASSAWTGSKNIQY
j_call: TRBJ2-4
clone_size: -
v_call: TRBV19
cdr3_length: 13

cdr3_aa: ASSPGSNYGYT
j_call: TRBJ1-2
clone_size: once
v_call: TRBV6-5
cdr3_length: 11

cdr3_aa: ASSEAGLEQF
j_call: TRBJ2-1
clone_size: -
v_call: TRBV6-1
cdr3_length: 10

cdr3_aa: ASSTGTGYSYEQY
j_call: TRBJ2-7
clone_size: once
v_call: TRBV13
cdr3_length: 13

cdr3_aa: ASRTQGPQH
j_call: TRBJ1-5
clone_size: -
v_call: TRBV28
cdr3_length: 9

cdr3_aa: ASSLGHEQF
j_call: TRBJ2-1
clone_size: few
v_call: TRBV19
cdr3_length: 9

cdr3_aa: ASSKVGGRKNTEAF
j_call: TRBJ1-1
clone_size: once
v_call: TRBV19
cdr3_length: 14

cdr3_aa: ASSATGRNTEAF
j_call: TRBJ1-1
clone_size: -
v_call: TRBV28
cdr3_length: 12

cdr3_aa: ASSQTSGAGYEQF
j_call: TRBJ2-1
clone_size: -
v_call: TRBV7-2
cdr3_length: 13

cdr3_aa: ASSLSGSRDTQY
j_call: TRBJ2-3
clone_size: once
v_call: TRBV7-3
cdr3_length: 12

cdr3_aa: ASSDRGEGYEQY
j_call: TRBJ2-7
clone_size: -
v_call: TRBV9
cdr3_length: 12

cdr3_aa: ASSEIGVEDYEQY
j_call: TRBJ2-7
clone_size: -
v_call: TRBV2
cdr3_length: 13

cdr3_aa: ASSLGQLPLH
j_call: TRBJ1-6
clone_size: -
v_call: TRBV5-1
cdr3_length: 10

cdr3_aa: ASKTGNTEAF
j_call: TRBJ1-1
clone_size: -
v_call: TRBV28
cdr3_length: 10